This T cell receptor beta chain was sequenced for a study of blood T cell repertoires in COVID-19. About the study: Donors in the United States, Italy and Spain gave samples during acute or convalescent COVID-19. The analysed material was cDNA or gDNA that came from T cells, B-cell-depleted T cells, or PBMCs.

This clone was detected a few times. As processed by the authors: Cell counts per sample came from amplifying reference gene primers. Libraries were prepared by immunoSEQ multiplex PCR; TCRdb keeps only in-frame clonotypes and omits some of them. V and J calls and clone size are given by that table; D and trimming were obtained from the DNA. The table includes about 170,000 clones, approximately 90% detected once. The clonotype comes from a man in his fifties who had recovered from COVID-19. Sequencing input: peripheral blood.

CDR3 DNA: TGCGCCAGCAGCCAAGTAACAGGGGATCAGCCCCAGCATTTT. Protein: CASSQVTGDQPQHF. The chain has TRBV4-1 and TRBJ1-5, with 7 positions matching TRBD1. V lost 1 base and J lost 5; bases outside the gene matches: 2. The CDR3 spans 14 residues. Germline assignment: CDR1 MGHRA and CDR2 YSYEKL.